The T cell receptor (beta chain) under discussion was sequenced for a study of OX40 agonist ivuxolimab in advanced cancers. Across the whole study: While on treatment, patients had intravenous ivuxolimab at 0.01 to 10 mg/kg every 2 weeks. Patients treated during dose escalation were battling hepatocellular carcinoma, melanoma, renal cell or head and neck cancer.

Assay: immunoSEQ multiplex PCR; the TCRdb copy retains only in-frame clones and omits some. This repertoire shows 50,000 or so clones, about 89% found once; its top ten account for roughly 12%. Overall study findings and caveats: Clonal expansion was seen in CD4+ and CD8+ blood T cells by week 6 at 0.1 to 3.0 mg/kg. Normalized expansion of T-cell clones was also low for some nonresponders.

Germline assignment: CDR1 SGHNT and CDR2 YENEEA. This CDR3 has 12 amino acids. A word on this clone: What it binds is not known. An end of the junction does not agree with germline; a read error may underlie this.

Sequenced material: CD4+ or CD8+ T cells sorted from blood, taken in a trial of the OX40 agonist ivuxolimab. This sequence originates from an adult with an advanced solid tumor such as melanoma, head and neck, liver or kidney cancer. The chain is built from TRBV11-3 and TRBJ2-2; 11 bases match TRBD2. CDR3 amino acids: CASSETSGGLFF. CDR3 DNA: TGTGCCAGCAGCGAAACTAGCGGGGGGCTGTTTTTT.